The text below deals with one T cell receptor (beta chain). This specimen belongs to a study of T cell changes during pregnancy in multiple sclerosis. Generated by immunoSEQ multiplex PCR, the TCRdb table keeps only in-frame clones and is missing some. Here the sample spans some 99,000 clones, over 85% being singletons. This TCR derives from a female donor with multiple sclerosis, enrolled in a pregnancy study. The sample in question was peripheral blood, obtained after pregnancy.

This CDR3 is CASSPRLMAYNEQFF. CDR3 nucleotides: TGCGCCAGCAGCCCCCGACTAATGGCCTACAATGAGCAGTTCTTC. The rearrangement links TRBV4-1 to TRBJ2-1; TRBD2 might be the D (5 bases). The CDR3 extends over 15 amino acids. Germline V gene data show CDR1 as MGHRA and CDR2 as YSYEKL. V was shortened by 4 bases and J by 2 bases, with 12 bases between the two germline ends.